The 20 T cell receptor beta chains in this list originate from one sample, sequenced in a study of Graves' ophthalmopathy and Graves' hyperthyroidism. Amplified material comprised TCR beta CDR3 regions derived from RNA transcripts. The first round was an RT-PCR with HTBI primers, and the second round was a multiplex PCR. TCRdb itself ran the multiplex PCR reads through MiXCR, one entry per CDR3 protein. The table lists approximately 410,000 distinct CDR3 sequences, roughly 15% of them singletons. Material for sequencing was peripheral blood. Every receptor here comes from a woman younger than 35 with stable Graves' hyperthyroidism.

This clonotype was seen ten or more times. This chain connects TRBV6-1 to TRBJ2-4; the D gene is possibly TRBD1 (6 bases). Germline-derived CDR1 and CDR2 are MNHNS and SASEGT. Trimming removed 4 bases at V and 7 bases at J, with 11 bases between. The CDR3 length is 13 residues. For the CDR3, the DNA is TGTGCCAGCAGTGCCATCACAGGGAACATTCAGTACTTC. Encoded protein: CASSAITGNIQYF.

The rearrangement links TRBV27 to TRBJ2-5; D is perhaps TRBD2 (5 bases). The CDR3 has 15 residues. The ends were cut back, 4 bases at V and 1 base at J, with 13 bases in the middle. In germline, CDR1 is MNHEY, CDR2 SMNVEV (reference sequence). CDR3 sequence reads: CASSSLGLTQETQYF. In DNA form, the CDR3 reads TGTGCCAGCAGTTCCCTAGGACTCACCCAAGAGACCCAGTACTTC.

In this sample, this clonotype turned up many times. The V gene is TRBV13, the J gene TRBJ2-7; no clear D. Germline CDR1 PRHDT, CDR2 FYEKMQ (reference sequence). The V end was cut by 2 bases, the J end by 0 bases, with 20 bases between. This CDR3 is built from 18 residues. In DNA, the CDR3 is TGTGCCAGCAGCTTACAGGTTTTAGGCGGACGGCACTCCTACGAGCAGTACTTC. It is translated as CASSLQVLGGRHSYEQYF.

This chain connects TRBV6-1 to TRBJ2-7, with D tentatively TRBD1 (6 bases). The CDR3 has 16 amino acids. V was clipped by 5 bases and J by 5 bases, with 22 bases between them. Looked up from germline, CDR1 is MNHNS and CDR2 is SASEGT. CDR3 sequence reads: CASSRGWGRVRHEQYF. As DNA, the CDR3 is TGTGCCAGCAGTAGGGGATGGGGGCGGGTCAGGCACGAGCAGTACTTC.

The table lists this clonotype with many counts. This sequence joins TRBV6-2 or TRBV6-3 and TRBJ1-2; unclear D gene. This CDR3 contains 12 residues. The V end lost 10 bases, the J end lost 5 bases, and 14 bases lay between the germline ends. Germline V lookup: CDR1 MNHEY, CDR2 SVGEGT. This CDR3 is CATVGRIYGYTF. In DNA form, the CDR3 reads TGTGCCACCGTAGGACGGATTTATGGCTACACCTTC.

This clonotype was seen repeatedly, ten times or more. The CDR3 nucleotides read TGTGCCAGTAGTATCGAGGGATTCTATGGCTACACCTTC. Translation gives CASSIEGFYGYTF. The V gene is TRBV19, the J gene TRBJ1-2; no definite D call. Trimming cost V 3 bases and J 4 bases, with 9 bases left between them. The V gene's germline CDR1 is LNHDA and CDR2 SQIVND (reference sequence). CDR3 length: 13 residues.

A few counts support this clonotype. One junction end disagrees with the germline gene, perhaps due to a read error. The rearrangement links TRBV5-1 to TRBJ1-5; the match to TRBD1 covers 7 bases. Germline V gives CDR1 SGHRS, CDR2 YFSETQ. The CDR3 contains 14 residues. The CDR3 loop is CSSSLTGLDQPQHF. CDR3 bases: TGCTCCAGCAGCTTGACAGGGTTGGATCAGCCCCAGCATTTT.

This clonotype was recorded many times. The gene calls are TRBV12-3 or TRBV12-4 and TRBJ1-6; D is unresolved. V lost 2 bases and J lost 7, with 12 bases in between. There are 15 residues in the CDR3. The CDR3 DNA is TGTGCCAGCAGTTTACAGTCTTGGACGAATTCACCCCTCCACTTT. This gives the protein CASSLQSWTNSPLHF.

This clonotype was counted at least ten times. This chain uses TRBV11-2 with TRBJ2-2, with unresolved D. Per the germline V gene, CDR1 is SGHAT and CDR2 is FQNNGV. V was clipped by 5 bases and J by 4 bases, with 14 bases between them. This CDR3 is 15 amino acids long. The CDR3 DNA sequence: TGTGCCAGCAGCCCGGCCTGGGGTGCCACCGGGGAGCTGTTTTTT. This encodes CASSPAWGATGELFF.

This clonotype was recorded at least ten times. The chain is built from TRBV12-3 or TRBV12-4 and TRBJ2-4, with D unresolved. There are 11 residues in the CDR3. Deletions cut 5 bases from V and 14 bases from J, with 13 bases between. Here the CDR3 reads CASSGIRVKYF. DNA of the CDR3: TGTGCCAGCAGTGGGATTCGGGTTAAGTACTTC.

V usage is TRBV3-1 and J usage is TRBJ2-7; a weak D match, TRBD1 (6 bases). Germline loops: CDR1 LGHDT, CDR2 YNNKEL (reference sequence). Trimming shortened V by 4 bases and J by 4 bases, and 8 bases separated the two germline ends. The CDR3 totals 12 residues. CDR3 DNA sequence: TGTGCCAGCAGCCCAGGGGTATACGAGCAGTACTTC. This encodes CASSPGVYEQYF.

This clonotype was found many times. The chain links TRBV5-5 to TRBJ1-6; D unclear. Trimming took 0 bases from V and 9 from J, leaving 13 bases between them. Germline CDR1 is SGHKS and CDR2 is YYEKEE (reference sequence). The CDR3 is 15 amino acids. Here the CDR3 reads CASSLDGDISSPLHF. The DNA for the CDR3 is TGTGCCAGCAGCTTGGACGGGGATATCAGTTCACCCCTCCACTTT. Full variable domain (rest looked up from reference TRBV5-5 and TRBJ1-6): DAGVTQSPTHLIKTRGQQVTLRCSPISGHKSVSWYQQVLGQGPQFIFQYYEKEERGRGNFPDRFSARQFPNYSSELNVNALLLGDSALYLCASSLDGDISSPLHFGNGTRLTVT.

The V gene is TRBV9, the J gene TRBJ1-2, with D uncertain. Deletions cut 0 bases from V and 8 bases from J, with 11 bases between. Germline V gene sequence: CDR1 SGDLS, CDR2 YYNGEE. The CDR3 is 13 amino acids. The CDR3 DNA is TGTGCCAGCAGCGTAGACCCCGGGAGAGGCTACACCTTC. Translating gives CASSVDPGRGYTF.

The chain links TRBV7-2 to TRBJ2-7; 8 bases map to TRBD1. The V and J ends lost 5 bases and 11 bases, in that order; junction bases with no gene match: 17. This CDR3 spans 15 amino acids. CDR1 is SGHTA and CDR2 is FQGNSA in the germline V gene. CDR3 nucleotides: TGTGCCAGCAGCACACACGTTCTCGGGACAGGAGAAAAGTACTTC. This encodes CASSTHVLGTGEKYF.

This clonotype was seen many times. The CDR3 here is CASSLGRGVRTEAFF. In DNA form, the CDR3 reads TGTGCCAGCAGTTTAGGCAGGGGGGTCCGCACTGAAGCTTTCTTT. This rearrangement joins TRBV12-3 or TRBV12-4 to TRBJ1-1; 7 nucleotides agree with TRBD1. This CDR3 region has 15 residues. The J segment lost 4 bases and the V segment lost 1 base, leaving 6 bases of the junction unmatched.

This clonotype has ten or more counts. The rearrangement joins TRBV6-5 to TRBJ1-2, with TRBD1 as a possible D gene (5 bases). Trimming stripped 4 bases from V and 7 bases from J, with 19 bases between. This CDR3 is 15 amino acids long. Germline values: CDR1 MNHEY, CDR2 SVGAGI. CDR3 residues: CASSSSGTDESGYTF. CDR3 sequence (DNA): TGTGCCAGCAGTTCGTCCGGGACGGATGAAAGTGGCTACACCTTC.

This clonotype was detected only a few times. This may stem from a read error, because a much larger clone lies one nucleotide away. CDR3 nucleotides: TGTGTCAGTAGTATGATAGGACGGAACACTGAAGCTTTCTTT. Residues: CVSSMIGRNTEAFF. The chain joins TRBV19 to TRBJ1-1, with D unresolved. The germline V gene has CDR1 LNHDA and CDR2 SQIVND (reference sequence). The length of the CDR3 is 14 residues.

The chain has TRBV10-3 and TRBJ1-6; D unclear. CDR1 and CDR2 from the germline V gene are ENHRY and SYGVKD. The V gene lost 6 bases and the J gene lost 7 bases, with 10 bases spanning the gap. The CDR3 is 13 residues long. The CDR3 sequence: CAIRGRENSPLHF. The CDR3 nucleotides are TGTGCCATCAGAGGACGGGAAAATTCACCCCTCCACTTT.

V and J are TRBV5-5 and TRBJ1-1, with D tentatively TRBD1 (5 bases). Germline V lookup: CDR1 SGHKS, CDR2 YYEKEE (reference sequence). CDR3 length: 11 residues. The V and J ends lost 0 bases and 11 bases respectively, with 8 bases between them. The CDR3 loop reads CASSLGGDAFF. The CDR3 DNA follows: TGTGCCAGCAGCTTGGGAGGGGATGCTTTCTTT. Combining the CDR3 with reference TRBV5-5 and TRBJ1-1 gives the whole variable domain DAGVTQSPTHLIKTRGQQVTLRCSPISGHKSVSWYQQVLGQGPQFIFQYYEKEERGRGNFPDRFSARQFPNYSSELNVNALLLGDSALYLCASSLGGDAFFGQGTRLTVV.

This clonotype came up many times. The V call is TRBV29-1, the J call TRBJ2-7, with TRBD1 matching 10 bases. After removal of 6 bases from V and 2 bases from J, the junction contained 7 bases not matched to a gene. Germline CDR1 SQVTM, CDR2 ANQGSEA. CDR3 size: 14 residues. The CDR3 DNA sequence: TGCAGCGTCGCTACCGGGACAGGGGCCTACGAGCAGTACTTC. Encoded protein: CSVATGTGAYEQYF.